The 13 T cell receptor beta chains presented below share a single source sample, sequenced in a study of shared clonotypes between healthy human individuals. Only in-frame clones appear in the TCRdb table, and some are missing; sequencing was by immunoSEQ multiplex PCR. The table includes about 520,000 clones, approximately 78% detected once. Sequenced material: PBMCs. All receptors come from a middle-aged woman in good health. Some clones in this sample may be carry-over from other donors' samples.

The rearrangement uses TRBV29-1 and TRBJ2-1; 9 bases align to TRBD1. The trim removed 6 bases at V and 0 bases at J, leaving 6 bases unmatched. The CDR3 loop spans 15 amino acids. Germline V gene sequence: CDR1 SQVTM, CDR2 ANQGSEA. CDR3 residues: CSVSGTGSSYNEQFF. The DNA of the CDR3 is TGCAGCGTCTCCGGGACAGGGAGCTCCTACAATGAGCAGTTCTTC.

This chain connects TRBV7-2 to TRBJ2-1; 7 bases match TRBD2. V was pared by 1 base and J by 2 bases, with 2 bases of the junction left unmatched. CDR1 and CDR2 (germline): SGHTA, FQGNSA. This CDR3 is built from 15 residues. CDR3 nucleotide sequence: TGTGCCAGCAGCTTAGTGGGAGGGGCCTACAATGAGCAGTTCTTC. Its protein product is CASSLVGGAYNEQFF.

The V and J genes are TRBV15 and TRBJ2-5; D not certain. CDR1 and CDR2 from the germline V gene are LNHNV and YYDKDF (reference sequence). Trimming removed 3 bases from V and 1 base from J, with 3 bases in between. CDR3 length equals 12 residues. This CDR3 is CATSSPQETQYF. DNA for the CDR3: TGTGCCACCAGCAGCCCCCAAGAGACCCAGTACTTC.

In its sample, this clone was seen a few times. This chain joins TRBV11-3 and TRBJ2-1, with 8 bases fitting TRBD2. The CDR3 runs to 13 residues. The V gene end was trimmed by 5 bases and the J gene end by 9 bases; junction bases not matched to a gene: 6. Germline V gene data show CDR1 as SGHNT and CDR2 as YENEEA. The CDR3 sequence is CASSKTSAGEQFF. CDR3 coding DNA: TGTGCCAGCAGCAAGACTAGCGCAGGTGAGCAGTTCTTC.

The rearrangement joins TRBV5-4 to TRBJ1-4, with TRBD1 matching over 8 bases. This CDR3 is 18 amino acids long. With 4 bases clipped from V and 0 bases from J, the junction kept 11 bases outside the gene matches. Looked up from germline, CDR1 is SGHNT and CDR2 is YYREEE (reference sequence). This CDR3 is CASSPTGQGLATNEKLFF. The CDR3 nucleotides are TGTGCCAGCAGCCCAACCGGACAGGGCCTTGCAACTAATGAAAAACTGTTTTTT.

CDR3 nucleotide sequence: TGCGCCAGCAGCCCCGGGGACTATGGCTACACCTTC. It translates to CASSPGDYGYTF. The V and J genes are TRBV5-1 and TRBJ1-2; unclear D gene. Trimming pared 4 bases from V and 3 bases from J, leaving 7 bases between. This CDR3 comprises 12 residues. The germline V gene has CDR1 SGHRS and CDR2 YFSETQ.

In its sample, this clone was seen once. The rearrangement joins TRBV27 to TRBJ2-1; perhaps D is TRBD1 or TRBD2 (5 bases each). The CDR3 covers 13 residues. The V and J ends lost 3 bases and 4 bases respectively, with 7 bases between them. Germline lookup yields CDR1 MNHEY and CDR2 SMNVEV (reference sequence). CDR3 DNA: TGTGCCAGCAGTTTCGGGGCGTACAATGAGCAGTTCTTC. Amino acid sequence: CASSFGAYNEQFF.

This chain joins TRBV28 and TRBJ1-4; unclear D gene. This CDR3 spans 14 amino acids. V gave up 6 bases and J gave up 5 bases, with 13 bases separating them. Germline V gene lookup returns CDR1 MDHEN and CDR2 SYDVKM. This CDR3 reads CASSPSWENEKLFF. In DNA, the CDR3 is TGTGCCAGCAGCCCGAGTTGGGAGAATGAAAAACTGTTTTTT.

The chain carries TRBV18 and TRBJ1-2; perhaps TRBD1 as D (5 bases). Trimming removed 2 bases from V and 4 bases from J, with 14 bases in between. This CDR3 comprises 15 residues. In germline, CDR1 is KGHSH, CDR2 LQKENI. Written as DNA, the CDR3 is TGTGCCAGCTCACCAGCGGAGGGGAAGGGCTATGGCTACACCTTC. Residues: CASSPAEGKGYGYTF.

The chain combines TRBV5-1 with TRBJ2-7, with a tentative D call TRBD2 (5 bases). Germline V gene sequence: CDR1 SGHRS, CDR2 YFSETQ. V dropped 0 bases and J dropped 7 bases, with 5 bases sitting between them. CDR3 size: 11 residues. The DNA of the CDR3 is TGCGCCAGCAGCTTGGCGGGGGAGCAGTACTTC. This sequence encodes CASSLAGEQYF.

The gene calls are TRBV30 and TRBJ1-4, with TRBD1 as a possible D gene (5 bases). Germline CDR1 is GTSNPN and CDR2 is SVGIG (reference sequence). The V gene lost 3 bases and the J gene lost 7 bases, with 12 bases spanning the gap. This CDR3 contains 13 residues. CDR3 sequence reads: CAWRRPGTEKLFF. The CDR3 DNA follows: TGTGCCTGGAGGCGGCCAGGGACTGAAAAACTGTTTTTT.

The chain employs TRBV19 and TRBJ1-2; 9 bases agree with TRBD1. Germline trimming cut 7 bases from V and 8 bases from J; bases unmatched to any gene: 11. CDR3 size: 14 residues. Germline lookup yields CDR1 LNHDA and CDR2 SQIVND (reference sequence). CDR3 in amino acids: CASIPAGTGNGYTF. In DNA form, the CDR3 reads TGTGCCAGTATCCCAGCCGGGACAGGGAACGGCTACACCTTC.

The rearrangement links TRBV5-1 to TRBJ2-5; the match to TRBD1 covers 9 bases. Germline trimming cut 4 bases from V and 3 bases from J; bases unmatched to any gene: 7. CDR1 is SGHRS and CDR2 is YFSETQ in the germline V gene. The CDR3 extends over 15 amino acids. CDR3 protein: CASSRDRERKETQYF. CDR3 sequence (DNA): TGCGCCAGCAGCAGGGACAGGGAAAGAAAAGAGACCCAGTACTTC.